Sequencing of this T cell receptor (beta chain) was carried out in a study of OX40 agonist ivuxolimab in advanced cancers. Across the study: Patients received intravenous ivuxolimab every 2 weeks at 0.01 to 10 mg/kg. Mean age approximately 66 years, range roughly 23 to 79; approximately 83% male. General observations from the study: By week 6 at 0.1 to 3.0 mg/kg, blood CD4+ and CD8+ T cells had expanded clonally.

TCRdb's copy holds only in-frame clones and misses some; the assay was immunoSEQ multiplex PCR. The sample carries 60,000 to 70,000 clones, about 85% recorded once. As regards this clone: The antigen is undetermined.

With 2 bases removed from V and 0 bases from J, the gap between germline ends came to 14 bases. The CDR3 has 16 amino acids. The germline V gene has CDR1 SGHRS and CDR2 YFSETQ. V is TRBV5-1 and J is TRBJ1-2; perhaps TRBD1 as D (5 bases). Sequenced here: CD4+ or CD8+ T cells sorted from blood, sampled in a trial of the OX40 agonist ivuxolimab. The receptor was isolated from an adult with an advanced solid tumor such as melanoma, head and neck, liver or kidney cancer. CDR3 loop: CASSFGSGITNYGYTF. In nucleotides, the CDR3 is TGCGCCAGCAGCTTCGGATCAGGGATTACTAACTATGGCTACACCTTC.